This TCR beta chain was observed in a study of persistence of HIV-infected CD4 T cells. About this clone: Its antigen is unidentified.

This CDR3 has 13 amino acids. Looked up from germline, CDR1 is MNHEY and CDR2 is SVGAGI. The junction had 7 bases not matched to a gene; V was cut back by 6 bases and J by 5 bases. The libraries were made with immunoSEQ version 4 in survey mode. Generated by immunoSEQ multiplex PCR, the TCRdb table keeps only in-frame clones and is missing some. The sample yields over 10,000 clones, over 65% seen once. Cells were stimulated with overlapping HIV-1 Gag 15-mer peptides. CD4+ T cells upregulating both CD40 ligand and CD69 were sorted as responding cells. The chain recombines TRBV6-5 with TRBJ2-7; 7 positions match TRBD1. The TCR originated in an adult man with HIV who was CMV-seropositive. The starting material was CD4+ T cells sorted from PBMCs after roughly 18-hour stimulation, obtained from a patient who received antiretroviral therapy. The CDR3 region has the DNA TGTGCCAGCAGATACGACAGGGTTGACGAGCAGTACTTC. Its protein is CASRYDRVDEQYF.